The present entry profiles one T cell receptor (beta chain) with its context. The germline V and J ends were trimmed by 3 bases and 1 base, with 9 bases remaining between them. The length of the CDR3 is 14 residues. CDR1 ENHRY and CDR2 SYGVKD come from the germline V gene. These data belong to a study of cytomegalovirus exposure and HLA in healthy donors. PCR primers comprised 60 Vbeta and 13 Jbeta primers. Using immunoSEQ multiplex PCR, the repertoire was profiled, and TCRdb retains in-frame clones only, with some absent. The top ten hold less than 2% of the sample, which has about 89,000 clones, about 74% seen once.

The rearrangement joins TRBV10-3 to TRBJ2-5; D not certain. The source material was PBMCs. The clonotype comes from a male donor in good health and CMV-seronegative. DNA of the CDR3: TGTGCCATCAGTGATGCAGGAACCCAAGAGACCCAGTACTTC. This codes for CAISDAGTQETQYF.